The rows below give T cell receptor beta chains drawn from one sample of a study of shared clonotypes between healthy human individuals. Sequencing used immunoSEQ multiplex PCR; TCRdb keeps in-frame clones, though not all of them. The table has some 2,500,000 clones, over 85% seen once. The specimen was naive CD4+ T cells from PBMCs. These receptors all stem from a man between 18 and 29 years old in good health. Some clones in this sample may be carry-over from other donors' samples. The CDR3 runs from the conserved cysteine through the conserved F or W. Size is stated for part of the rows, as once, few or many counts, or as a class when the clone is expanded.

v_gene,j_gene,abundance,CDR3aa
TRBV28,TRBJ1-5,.,CASDGTSNQPQHF
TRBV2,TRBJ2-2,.,CASSKQHQSWDTGELFF
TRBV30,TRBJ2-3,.,CAWSLAGGGDTQYF
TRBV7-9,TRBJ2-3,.,CASSPDSTDTQYF
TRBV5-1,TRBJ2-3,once,CASTSEGQGAGDTQYF
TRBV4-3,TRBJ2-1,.,CASSQDPGGGEAGGSYNEQFF
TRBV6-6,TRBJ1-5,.,CASSTVAGRNQPQHF
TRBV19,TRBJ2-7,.,CASSIRPSAGPFPYEQYF
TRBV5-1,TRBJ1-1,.,CASIGGSNTEAFF
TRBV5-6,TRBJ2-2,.,CASSLWYGELFF
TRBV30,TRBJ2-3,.,CAWSVQGADTQYF
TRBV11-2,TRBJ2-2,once,CASSSIQGSPGELFF
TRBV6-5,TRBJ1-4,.,CASKLGAGWELFF
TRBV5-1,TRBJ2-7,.,CASSGTSGSYEQYF
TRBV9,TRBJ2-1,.,CASSVSPQGEQFF
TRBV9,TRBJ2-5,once,CASSVEGRGRERETQYF